This T cell receptor beta chain was sequenced for a study of T cells after yellow fever vaccination. Germline V gene sequence: CDR1 MNHNS, CDR2 SASEGT. V dropped 4 bases and J dropped 11; count of bases not matched to a gene: 10. CDR3 length: 13 residues. This clonotype has more than one count but fewer than ten. Its antigen remains unknown. Study observations and caveats: A weaker but faster secondary response was observed, peaking on day 5 versus 15.

MiXCR, run by TCRdb on the 5' RACE reads, gives a single entry per CDR3 protein. The sample lists about 580,000 distinct CDR3 sequences; 17% were seen once. The chain joins TRBV6-1 to TRBJ1-1; TRBD1 agrees at 7 bases. The source is a man between 18 and 35 years old who received the YFV17D yellow fever vaccine. This specimen was PBMCs, taken less than 6 days after the first yellow fever vaccination. The CDR3 reads CASSVLEGARAFF. In DNA, the CDR3 is TGTGCCAGCAGTGTGCTTGAGGGGGCGAGGGCTTTCTTT.